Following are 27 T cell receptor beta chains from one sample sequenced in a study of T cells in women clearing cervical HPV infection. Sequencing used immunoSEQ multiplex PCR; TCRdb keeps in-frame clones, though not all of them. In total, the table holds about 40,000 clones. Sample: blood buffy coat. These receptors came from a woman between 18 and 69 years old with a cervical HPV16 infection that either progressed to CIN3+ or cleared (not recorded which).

The CDR3 reads CASSPMTGQGALEAFF. The covered CDR3 bases are TGTGCCAGCTCACCGATGACAGGTCAAGGGGCACTTGAA. The chain employs TRBV18 and TRBJ1-1; D perhaps matches TRBD1 (6 bases). The CDR3 end is not reached by the read, which stops 3 residues before it; the germline J gene fills it in. This CDR3 is built from 16 residues. Germline CDR1 and CDR2: KGHSH and LQKENI. Trimming took off 3 bases at V and 7 bases at J, with 21 bases between the two ends.

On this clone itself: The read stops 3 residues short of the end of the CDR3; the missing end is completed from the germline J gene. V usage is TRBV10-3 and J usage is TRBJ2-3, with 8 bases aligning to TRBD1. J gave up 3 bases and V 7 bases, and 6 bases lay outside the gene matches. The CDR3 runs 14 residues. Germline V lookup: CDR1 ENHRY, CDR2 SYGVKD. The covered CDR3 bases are TGTGCCATCAACCGACAGGGGAGGACAGATACG. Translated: CAINRQGRTDT. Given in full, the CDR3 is CAINRQGRTDTQYF.

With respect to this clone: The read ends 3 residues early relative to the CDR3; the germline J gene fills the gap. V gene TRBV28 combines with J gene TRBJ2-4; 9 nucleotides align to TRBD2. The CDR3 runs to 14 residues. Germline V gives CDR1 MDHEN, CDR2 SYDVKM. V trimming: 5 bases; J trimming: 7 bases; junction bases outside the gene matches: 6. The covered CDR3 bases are TGTGCCAGCAGTCCCTCCCTAGCGGGGAACATT. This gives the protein CASSPSLAGNI. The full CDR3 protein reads CASSPSLAGNIQYF.

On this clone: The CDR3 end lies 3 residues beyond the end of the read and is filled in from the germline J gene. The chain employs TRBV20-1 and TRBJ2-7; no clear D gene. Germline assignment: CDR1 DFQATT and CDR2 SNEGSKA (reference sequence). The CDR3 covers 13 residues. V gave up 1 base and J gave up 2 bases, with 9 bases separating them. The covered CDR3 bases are TGCAGTGCTAGAGGTTTGATAGCCTACGAG. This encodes CSARGLIAYE. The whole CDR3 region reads CSARGLIAYEQYF.

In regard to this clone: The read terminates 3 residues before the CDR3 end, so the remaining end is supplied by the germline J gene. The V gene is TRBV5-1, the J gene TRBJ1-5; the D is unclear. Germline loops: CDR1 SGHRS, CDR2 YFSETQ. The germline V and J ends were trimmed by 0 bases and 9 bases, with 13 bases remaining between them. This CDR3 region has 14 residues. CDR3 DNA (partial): TGCGCCAGCAGCTTGGGGACCTCCCGGGGGCCC. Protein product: CASSLGTSRGP. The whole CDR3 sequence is CASSLGTSRGPQHF.

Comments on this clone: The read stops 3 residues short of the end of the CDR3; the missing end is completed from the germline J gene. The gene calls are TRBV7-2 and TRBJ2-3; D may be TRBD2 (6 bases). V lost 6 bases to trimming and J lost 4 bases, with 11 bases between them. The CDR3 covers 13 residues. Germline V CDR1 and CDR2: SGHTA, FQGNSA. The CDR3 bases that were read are TGTGCCAGCAGGGATAGCGGCGCAGATACG. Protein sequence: CASRDSGADT. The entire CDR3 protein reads CASRDSGADTQYF.

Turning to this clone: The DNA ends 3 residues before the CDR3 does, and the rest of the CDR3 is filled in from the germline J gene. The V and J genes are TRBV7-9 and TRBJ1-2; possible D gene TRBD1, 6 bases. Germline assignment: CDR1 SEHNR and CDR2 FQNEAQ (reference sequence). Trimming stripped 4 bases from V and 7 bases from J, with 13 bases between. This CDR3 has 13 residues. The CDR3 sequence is CASSWDIDGGYTF. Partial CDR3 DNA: TGTGCCAGCAGCTGGGACATAGATGGTGGC.

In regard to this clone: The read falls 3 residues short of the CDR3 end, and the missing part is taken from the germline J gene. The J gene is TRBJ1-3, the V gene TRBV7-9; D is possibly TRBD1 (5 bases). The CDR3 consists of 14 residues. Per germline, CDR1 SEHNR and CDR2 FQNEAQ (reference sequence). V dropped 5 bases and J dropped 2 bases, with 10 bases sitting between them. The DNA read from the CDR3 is TGTGCCAGCAGCCCGGGACTCCCTGGAAACACC. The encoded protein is CASSPGLPGNT. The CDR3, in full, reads CASSPGLPGNTIYF.

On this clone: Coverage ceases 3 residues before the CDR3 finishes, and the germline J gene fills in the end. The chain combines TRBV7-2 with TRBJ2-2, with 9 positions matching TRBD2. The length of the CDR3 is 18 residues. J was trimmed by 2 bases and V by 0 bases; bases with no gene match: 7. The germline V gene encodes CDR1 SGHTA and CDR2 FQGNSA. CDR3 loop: CASSLAPLTSGNTGELFF. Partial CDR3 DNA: TGTGCCAGCAGCTTAGCCCCCCTGACTAGCGGAAACACCGGGGAG. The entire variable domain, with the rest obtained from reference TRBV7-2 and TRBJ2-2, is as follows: GAGVSQSPSNKVTEKGKDVELRCDPISGHTALYWYRQSLGQGLEFLIYFQGNSAPDKSGLPSDRFSAERTGGSVSTLTIQRTQQEDSAVYLCASSLAPLTSGNTGELFFGEGSRLTVL.

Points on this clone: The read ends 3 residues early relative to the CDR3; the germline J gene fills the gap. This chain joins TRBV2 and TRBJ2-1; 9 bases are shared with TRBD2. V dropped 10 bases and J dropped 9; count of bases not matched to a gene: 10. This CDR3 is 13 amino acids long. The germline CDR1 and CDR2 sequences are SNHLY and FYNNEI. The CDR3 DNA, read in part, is TGTGCCACCCGGCGGGAGGGCGGGGGTGAG. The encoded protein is CATRREGGGE. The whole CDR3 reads CATRREGGGEQFF.

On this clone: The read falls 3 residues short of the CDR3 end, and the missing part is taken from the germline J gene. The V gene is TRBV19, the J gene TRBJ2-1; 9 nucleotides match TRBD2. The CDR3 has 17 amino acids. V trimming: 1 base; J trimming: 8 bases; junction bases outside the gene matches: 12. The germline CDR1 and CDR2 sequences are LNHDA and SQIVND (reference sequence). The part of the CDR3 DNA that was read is TGTGCCAGTAGTATAGCCGCATATAGCGGGAGCATGGATGAG. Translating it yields CASSIAAYSGSMDE. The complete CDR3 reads CASSIAAYSGSMDEQFF.

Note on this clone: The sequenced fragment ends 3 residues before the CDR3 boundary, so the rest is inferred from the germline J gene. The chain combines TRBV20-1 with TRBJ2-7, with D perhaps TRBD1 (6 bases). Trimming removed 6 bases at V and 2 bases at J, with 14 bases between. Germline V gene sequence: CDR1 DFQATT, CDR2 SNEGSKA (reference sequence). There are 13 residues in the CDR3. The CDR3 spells CSAPGHPAYEQYF. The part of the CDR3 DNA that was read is TGCAGTGCACCGGGACACCCGGCCTACGAG.

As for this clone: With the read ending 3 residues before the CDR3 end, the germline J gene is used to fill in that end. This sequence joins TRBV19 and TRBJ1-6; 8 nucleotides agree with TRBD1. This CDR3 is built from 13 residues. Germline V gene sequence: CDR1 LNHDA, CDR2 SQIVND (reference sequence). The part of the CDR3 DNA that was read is TGTGCCAGTAGTGAGACAGGGGCGCGCCCC. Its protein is CASSETGARP. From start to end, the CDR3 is CASSETGARPLHF.

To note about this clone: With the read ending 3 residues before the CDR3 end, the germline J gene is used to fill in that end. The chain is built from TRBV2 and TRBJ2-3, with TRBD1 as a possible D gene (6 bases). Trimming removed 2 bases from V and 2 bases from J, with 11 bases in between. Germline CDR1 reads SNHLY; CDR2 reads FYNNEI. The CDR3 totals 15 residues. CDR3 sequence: CASSERDTNTDTQYF. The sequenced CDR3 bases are TGTGCCAGCAGTGAAAGGGACACCAACACAGATACG.

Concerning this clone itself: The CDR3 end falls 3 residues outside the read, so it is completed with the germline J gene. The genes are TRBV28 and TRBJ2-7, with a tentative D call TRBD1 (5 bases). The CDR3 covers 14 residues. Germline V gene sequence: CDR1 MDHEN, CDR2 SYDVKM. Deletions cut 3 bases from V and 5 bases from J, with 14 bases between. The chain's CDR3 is CASSFDQGRDEQYF. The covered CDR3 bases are TGTGCCAGCAGTTTTGATCAGGGCCGGGACGAG.

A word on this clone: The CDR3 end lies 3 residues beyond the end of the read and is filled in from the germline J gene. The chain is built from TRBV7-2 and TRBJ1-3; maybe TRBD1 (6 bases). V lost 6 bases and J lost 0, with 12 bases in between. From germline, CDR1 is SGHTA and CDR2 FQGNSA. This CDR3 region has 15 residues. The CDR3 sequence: CASRRQATSGNTIYF. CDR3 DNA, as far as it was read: TGTGCCAGCAGGAGACAGGCCACCTCTGGAAACACC.

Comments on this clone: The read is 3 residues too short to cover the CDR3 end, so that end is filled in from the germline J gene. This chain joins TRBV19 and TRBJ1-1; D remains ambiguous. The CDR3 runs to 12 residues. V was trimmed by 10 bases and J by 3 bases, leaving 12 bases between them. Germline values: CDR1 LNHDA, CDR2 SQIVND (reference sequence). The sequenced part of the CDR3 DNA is TGTGCCATTAGCACTGGTGACACTGAA. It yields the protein CAISTGDTE. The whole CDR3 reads CAISTGDTEAFF.

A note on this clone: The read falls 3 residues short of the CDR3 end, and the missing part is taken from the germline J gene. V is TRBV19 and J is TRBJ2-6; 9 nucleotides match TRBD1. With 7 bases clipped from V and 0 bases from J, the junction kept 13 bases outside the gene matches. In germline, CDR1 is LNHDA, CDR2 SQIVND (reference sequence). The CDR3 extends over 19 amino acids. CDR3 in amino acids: CASMGGQGTKSSGANVLTF. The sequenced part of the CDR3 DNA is TGTGCCAGTATGGGGGGACAGGGAACAAAGAGCTCTGGGGCCAACGTC. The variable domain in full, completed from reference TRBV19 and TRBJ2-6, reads DGGITQSPKYLFRKEGQNVTLSCEQNLNHDAMYWYRQDPGQGLRLIYYSQIVNDFQKGDIAEGYSVSREKKESFPLTVTSAQKNPTAFYLCASMGGQGTKSSGANVLTFGAGSRLTVL.

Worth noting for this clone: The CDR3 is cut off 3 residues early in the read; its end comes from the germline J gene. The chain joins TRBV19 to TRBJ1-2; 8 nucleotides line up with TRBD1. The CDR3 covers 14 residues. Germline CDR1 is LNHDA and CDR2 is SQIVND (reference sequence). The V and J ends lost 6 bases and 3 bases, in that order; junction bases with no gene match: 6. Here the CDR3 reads CASRWTGRYYGYTF. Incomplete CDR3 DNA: TGTGCCAGTAGATGGACAGGGAGGTACTATGGC.

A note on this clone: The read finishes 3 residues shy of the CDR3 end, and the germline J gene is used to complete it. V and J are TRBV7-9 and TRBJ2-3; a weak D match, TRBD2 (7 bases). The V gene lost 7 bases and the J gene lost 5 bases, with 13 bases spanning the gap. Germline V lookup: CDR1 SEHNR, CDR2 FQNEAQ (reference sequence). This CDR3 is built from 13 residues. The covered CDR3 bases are TGTGCCAGCAAGGGGGGGCTAAAAGATACG. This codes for CASKGGLKDT. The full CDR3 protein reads CASKGGLKDTQYF. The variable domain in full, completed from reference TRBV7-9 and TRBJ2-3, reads DTGVSQNPRHKITKRGQNVTFRCDPISEHNRLYWYRQTLGQGPEFLTYFQNEAQLEKSRLLSDRFSAERPKGSFSTLEIQRTEQGDSAMYLCASKGGLKDTQYFGPGTRLTVL.

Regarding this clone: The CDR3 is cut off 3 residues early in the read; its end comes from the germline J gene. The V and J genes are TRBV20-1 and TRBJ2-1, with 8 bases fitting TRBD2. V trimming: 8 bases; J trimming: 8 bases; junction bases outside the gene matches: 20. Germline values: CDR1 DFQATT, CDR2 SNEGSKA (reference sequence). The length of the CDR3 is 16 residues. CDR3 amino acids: CSSRPFPGLVVDEQFF. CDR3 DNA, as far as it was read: TGCAGTTCAAGACCCTTCCCGGGACTAGTCGTGGATGAG.

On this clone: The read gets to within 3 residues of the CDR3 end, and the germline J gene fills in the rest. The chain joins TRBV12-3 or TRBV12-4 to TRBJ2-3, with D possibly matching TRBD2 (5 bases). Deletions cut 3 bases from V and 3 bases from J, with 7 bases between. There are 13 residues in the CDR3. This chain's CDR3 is CASSLDLTDTQYF. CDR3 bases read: TGTGCCAGCAGTTTGGACTTAACAGATACG.

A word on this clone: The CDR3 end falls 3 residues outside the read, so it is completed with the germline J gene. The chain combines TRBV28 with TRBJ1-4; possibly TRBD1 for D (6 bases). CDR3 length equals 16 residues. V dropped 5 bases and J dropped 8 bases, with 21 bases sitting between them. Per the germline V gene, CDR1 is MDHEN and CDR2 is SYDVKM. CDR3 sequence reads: CASSPYLTGGVEKLFF. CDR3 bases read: TGTGCCAGCAGTCCGTACCTGACAGGCGGAGTAGAAAAA.

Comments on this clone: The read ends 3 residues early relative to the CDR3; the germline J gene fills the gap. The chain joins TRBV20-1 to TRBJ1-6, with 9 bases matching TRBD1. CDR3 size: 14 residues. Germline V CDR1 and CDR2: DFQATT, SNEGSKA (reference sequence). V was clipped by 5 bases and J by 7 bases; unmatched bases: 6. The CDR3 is CSAGGDRANSPLHF. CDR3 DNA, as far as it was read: TGCAGTGCTGGGGGGGACAGGGCCAATTCACCC.

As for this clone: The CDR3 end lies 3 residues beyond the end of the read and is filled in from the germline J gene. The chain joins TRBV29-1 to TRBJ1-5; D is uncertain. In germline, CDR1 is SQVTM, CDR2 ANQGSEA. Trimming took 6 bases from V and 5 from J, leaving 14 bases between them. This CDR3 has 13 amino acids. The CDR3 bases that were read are TGCAGCGTCGCCATTGAGCTCGATCAGCCC. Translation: CSVAIELDQP. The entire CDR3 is CSVAIELDQPQHF.

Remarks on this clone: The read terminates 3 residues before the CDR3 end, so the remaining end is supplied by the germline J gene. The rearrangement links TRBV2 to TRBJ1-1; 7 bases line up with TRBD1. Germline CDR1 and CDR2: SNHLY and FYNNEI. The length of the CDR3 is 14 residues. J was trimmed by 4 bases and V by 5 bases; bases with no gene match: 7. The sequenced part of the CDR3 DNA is TGTGCCAGCAGTTTTAACAGGGGTATCACTGAA. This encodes CASSFNRGITE. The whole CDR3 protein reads CASSFNRGITEAFF.

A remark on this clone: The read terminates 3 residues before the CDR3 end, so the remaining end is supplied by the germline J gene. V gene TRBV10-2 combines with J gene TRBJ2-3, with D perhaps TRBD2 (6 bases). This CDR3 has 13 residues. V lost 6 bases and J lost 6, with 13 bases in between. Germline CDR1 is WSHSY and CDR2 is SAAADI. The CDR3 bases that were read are TGCGCCAGCAGCGAACTAGCCGACGATACG. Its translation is CASSELADDT. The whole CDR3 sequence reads CASSELADDTQYF.